Here is one T cell receptor (beta chain) with its context. Its antigen is undetermined. These data are taken from a study of lymphopenia after photon versus proton radiotherapy. Assay: immunoSEQ multiplex PCR; the TCRdb copy retains only in-frame clones and omits some. The sample holds 150,000 to 200,000 clones, 75% to 90% seen once. Study results and caveats: Only patients who died were analyzed for survival; proton advantage is unproven. Proton therapy kept repertoires fairly stable, unlike photons, which gained effector/memory cells. Post-nadir TCR diversity decline inversely tracked overall survival among those who died. Post-nadir diversity loss with photons came from oligoclonal expansion, particularly CD8+ Temra cells.

The origin of this receptor is a man aged 50 to 60 with gastric cancer. The input for sequencing was peripheral blood, taken from a patient treated with photon-based radiotherapy.

CDR3 in amino acids: CASSEADGNTEAFF. The CDR3 DNA follows: TGTGCCAGCAGTGAAGCAGACGGGAACACTGAAGCTTTCTTT. The rearrangement links TRBV6-1 to TRBJ1-1, with D unresolved. V lost 0 bases, J lost 1 base, and 6 bases lay in between. The germline V gene encodes CDR1 MNHNS and CDR2 SASEGT. The CDR3 contains 14 residues.